This TCR beta chain was obtained from a study of blood T cell repertoires in COVID-19. The wider study: T cells, B-cell-depleted T cells, or PBMCs provided the cDNA or gDNA that served as material.

The CDR3 covers 14 residues. Between the trimmed V and J ends, which lost 0 bases and 2 bases, there was a span of 7 bases. Germline values: CDR1 MNHEY, CDR2 SVGAGI. Source study methods: Using reference gene primer amplification, nucleated cell counts were estimated. Assay: immunoSEQ multiplex PCR; the TCRdb copy retains only in-frame clones and omits some. The V and J calls and clone size were taken over from that table, and D and trimming were inferred from the DNA. This table has approximately 210,000 clones, about 76% appearing once. Across about two dozen US areas, participants ranged in age from roughly 18 to 95 years. Self-reported history from a screening survey and questionnaire set each donor's cohort.

This clonotype was sampled from a woman between 50 and 59 years old with acute COVID-19. The chain links TRBV6-5 to TRBJ2-5; D remains unclear. Sequenced: PBMCs or T cells enriched from blood (not recorded which). In nucleotides, the CDR3 is TGTGCCAGCAGTTACTCGCCAGGACAAGAGACCCAGTACTTC. Translated, it gives CASSYSPGQETQYF.